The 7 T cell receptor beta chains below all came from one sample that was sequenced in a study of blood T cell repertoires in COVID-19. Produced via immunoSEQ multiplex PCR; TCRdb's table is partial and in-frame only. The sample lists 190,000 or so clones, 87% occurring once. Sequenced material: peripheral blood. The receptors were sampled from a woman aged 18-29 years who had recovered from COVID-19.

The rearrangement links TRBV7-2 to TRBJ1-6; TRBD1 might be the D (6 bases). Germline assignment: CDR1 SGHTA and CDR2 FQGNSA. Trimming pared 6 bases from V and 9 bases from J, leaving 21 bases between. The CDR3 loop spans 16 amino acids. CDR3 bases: TGTGCCAGCAGTTTCGCGACACAGGGTGCGGGTTCACCCCTCCACTTT. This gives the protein CASSFATQGAGSPLHF.

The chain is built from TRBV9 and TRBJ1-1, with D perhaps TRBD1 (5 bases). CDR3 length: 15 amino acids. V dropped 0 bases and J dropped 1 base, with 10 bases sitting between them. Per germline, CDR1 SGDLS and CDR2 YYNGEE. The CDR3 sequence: CASSVGTGPNTEAFF. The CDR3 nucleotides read TGTGCCAGCAGCGTAGGAACAGGACCGAACACTGAAGCTTTCTTT.

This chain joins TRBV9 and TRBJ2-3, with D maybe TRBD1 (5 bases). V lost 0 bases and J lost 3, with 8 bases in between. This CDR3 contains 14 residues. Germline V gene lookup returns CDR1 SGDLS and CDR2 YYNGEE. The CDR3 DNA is TGTGCCAGCAGCGTAGAGGGGTGGACAGATACGCAGTATTTT. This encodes CASSVEGWTDTQYF.

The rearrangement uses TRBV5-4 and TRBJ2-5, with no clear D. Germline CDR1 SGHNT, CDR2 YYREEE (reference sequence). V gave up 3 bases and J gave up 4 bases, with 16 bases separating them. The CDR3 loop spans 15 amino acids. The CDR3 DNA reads TGTGCCAGCAGCTATGGCGGTCCCCGGCCAGAGACCCAGTACTTC. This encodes CASSYGGPRPETQYF. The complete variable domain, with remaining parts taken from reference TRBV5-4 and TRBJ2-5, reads ETGVTQSPTHLIKTRGQQVTLRCSSQSGHNTVSWYQQALGQGPQFIFQYYREEENGRGNFPPRFSGLQFPNYSSELNVNALELDDSALYLCASSYGGPRPETQYFGPGTRLLVL.

CDR3 region: CASSLYGDFNEKLFF. CDR3 DNA sequence: TGTGCCAGCAGCTTGTACGGAGACTTTAATGAAAAACTGTTTTTT. J is TRBJ1-4 and V is TRBV5-4; no firm D call. CDR3 length equals 15 residues. V lost 1 base to trimming and J lost 4 bases, with 11 bases between them. Germline values: CDR1 SGHNT, CDR2 YYREEE (reference sequence).

The CDR3 coding sequence is TGTGCCTGTCCCGAAGAGATGATCCCCGGGGAGCTGTTTTTT. Amino acid sequence: CACPEEMIPGELFF. The chain uses TRBV30 and TRBJ2-2; D is unclear. With 6 bases removed from V and 6 bases from J, the gap between germline ends came to 17 bases. Per the germline V gene, CDR1 is GTSNPN and CDR2 is SVGIG (reference sequence). This CDR3 is 14 amino acids long.

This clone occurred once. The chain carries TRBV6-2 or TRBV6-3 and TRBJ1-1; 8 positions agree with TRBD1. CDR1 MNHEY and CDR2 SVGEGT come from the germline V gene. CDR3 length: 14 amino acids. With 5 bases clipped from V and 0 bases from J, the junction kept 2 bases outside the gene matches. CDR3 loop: CASSDRGLNTEAFF. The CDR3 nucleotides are TGTGCCAGCAGTGACAGGGGTTTGAACACTGAAGCTTTCTTT.